These 15 T cell receptor beta chains were all obtained from the same sample, sequenced in a study of blood T cells in healthy people across ages (dated by TCRdb to between 2014 and 2017). Receptor amplification or capture employed 5' RACE. TCRdb shows the sequencer as Illumina HiSeq 2500. A second PCR of roughly 6 to 11 cycles was run with a J-beta primer mix and a sample-barcoded 5' primer. TCRdb applied fastp at Q25 and MiXCR to the public reads, then kept only in-frame beta chains. Each entry merges the rows of one CDR3 protein and shows their most common DNA and genes. The sample profile shows under 1 million distinct CDR3 sequences; more than 40% of them were found once. Clones ranked in the top ten supply roughly 19% of the sample. Sequencing was done on a sample of blood. Source of these receptors: a man aged 55 to 70 in good health.

This clonotype appeared a single time. The chain is built from TRBV6-1 and TRBJ1-5; 8 nucleotides line up with TRBD1. CDR3 length: 13 residues. CDR1 and CDR2 (germline): MNHNS, SASEGT. V trimming: 6 bases; J trimming: 7 bases; junction bases outside the gene matches: 5. The chain's CDR3 is CASSQGARQPQHF. The CDR3 DNA sequence: TGTGCCAGCAGCCAGGGGGCCCGGCAGCCCCAGCATTTT.

Remarks on this clonotype: An end of the junction does not agree with germline; a read error may underlie this. The chain uses TRBV7-6 and TRBJ1-2; 8 nucleotides match TRBD1. The CDR3 contains 14 residues. CDR1 is SGHVS, CDR2 FNYEAQ, per germline. The CDR3 nucleotides read TGTGCCAGCAGCTCCGGACAGGGAATGGCTGGCTGCACCTTC. It yields the protein CASSSGQGMAGCTF.

The chain has TRBV7-2 and TRBJ2-1; 9 positions agree with TRBD1. The CDR3 totals 16 residues. Germline V gene sequence: CDR1 SGHTA, CDR2 FQGNSA. J gave up 1 base and V 3 bases, and 4 bases lay outside the gene matches. For the CDR3, the DNA is TGTGCCAGCAGCTTTGGACAGGGGACTTCCTACAATGAGCAGTTCTTC. Encoded protein: CASSFGQGTSYNEQFF.

The rearrangement links TRBV6-5 to TRBJ2-1; no firm D call. CDR1 is MNHEY and CDR2 is SVGAGI in the germline V gene. This CDR3 is 13 amino acids long. The V end lost 2 bases, the J end lost 8 bases, and 10 bases lay between the germline ends. CDR3 DNA sequence: TGTGCCAGCAGTTACAACCACATCCATGAGCAGTTCTTC. This encodes CASSYNHIHEQFF.

This clonotype has only a few counts. The chain combines TRBV7-2 with TRBJ2-4, with 11 nucleotides matching TRBD2. The DNA end lines up better with TRBJ2-5; the J call may be wrong. Germline CDR1 and CDR2: SGHTA and FQGNSA. There are 16 residues in the CDR3. CDR3 sequence: CASSSQIAGGAKTQYF. In nucleotides, the CDR3 is TGTGCCAGCAGCTCCCAAATAGCGGGGGGGGCGAAGACCCAGTACTTC.

The CDR3 DNA reads TGTGCCAGCAGCTTAAGCCTATCGGGGCTAGCGGGGGCCAATGAGCAGTTCTTC. Its translation: CASSLSLSGLAGANEQFF. The rearrangement uses TRBV7-2 and TRBJ2-1, with 10 bases identical to TRBD2. Germline trimming cut 2 bases from V and 6 bases from J; bases unmatched to any gene: 13. The germline V gene encodes CDR1 SGHTA and CDR2 FQGNSA. This CDR3 has 18 residues.

This clonotype has a handful of counts. The chain is built from TRBV27 and TRBJ1-6; 7 nucleotides match TRBD1. Germline CDR1 is MNHEY and CDR2 is SMNVEV (reference sequence). Germline trimming cut 2 bases from V and 7 bases from J; bases unmatched to any gene: 8. The CDR3 extends over 16 amino acids. CDR3 coding DNA: TGTGCCAGCAGTTTAAAGGGGGCGGGGGTCAATTCACCCCTCCACTTT. Amino acid sequence: CASSLKGAGVNSPLHF.

This clonotype showed up just a few times. The CDR3 coding sequence is TGTGCCAGCAGCTTAGATGGGAGTGAGGATGAGCAGTTCTTC. Translated, it gives CASSLDGSEDEQFF. The chain has TRBV11-2 and TRBJ2-1, with TRBD2 as a possible D gene (5 bases). This CDR3 comprises 14 residues. V lost 0 bases, J lost 8 bases, and 11 bases lay in between. CDR1 and CDR2 (germline): SGHAT, FQNNGV.

The chain uses TRBV5-1 and TRBJ2-7; D gene uncertain. The DNA matches TRBJ2-5 better at its end, which makes the J call doubtful. CDR3 length: 13 amino acids. Per germline, CDR1 SGHRS and CDR2 YFSETQ. The CDR3 region has the DNA TGCGCCAGCAGCGCATCAATAGGAGAGACCCAGTACTTC. Encoded protein: CASSASIGETQYF.

This rearrangement joins TRBV6-5 to TRBJ2-1, with D possibly called TRBD1 or TRBD2 (5 bases each). V lost 6 bases and J lost 8, with 20 bases in between. This CDR3 has 15 amino acids. Germline-derived CDR1 and CDR2 are MNHEY and SVGAGI. The CDR3 loop reads CASRAYPEVGDEQFF. The CDR3 DNA is TGTGCCAGCAGGGCTTACCCAGAGGTGGGGGATGAGCAGTTCTTC.

This clonotype turned up a few times. This may be a read error: a much more frequent sequence differs by one nucleotide. V usage is TRBV29-1 and J usage is TRBJ2-1, with D maybe TRBD2 (6 bases). The DNA end is more similar to TRBJ2-7, so the J call may be wrong. The length of the CDR3 is 13 residues. The germline gives CDR1 SQVTM, CDR2 ANQGSEA. CDR3 amino acids: CSANGGGYNEQYF. The CDR3 region has the DNA TGCAGCGCGAACGGGGGAGGCTACAATGAGCAGTACTTC.

The rearrangement uses TRBV7-2 and TRBJ1-5, with TRBD1 identical over 8 bases. V was clipped by 4 bases and J by 4 bases; unmatched bases: 9. From germline, CDR1 is SGHTA and CDR2 FQGNSA. This CDR3 has 16 amino acids. CDR3 sequence: CASSSGTGSSNQPQHF. In nucleotides, the CDR3 is TGTGCCAGCAGCTCCGGGACAGGTTCGTCAAATCAGCCCCAGCATTTT.

This chain links TRBV3-1 with TRBJ2-7; D possibly corresponds to TRBD1 (6 bases). The V gene lost 4 bases and the J gene lost 2 bases, with 21 bases spanning the gap. Germline-derived CDR1 and CDR2 are LGHDT and YNNKEL (reference sequence). CDR3 length: 17 amino acids. The DNA for the CDR3 is TGTGCCAGCAGCCCTCCCCCCCGGGACACACATCCCTACGAGCAGTACTTC. Translated: CASSPPPRDTHPYEQYF.

The chain links TRBV6-2 or TRBV6-3 to TRBJ2-1, with 11 bases lining up with TRBD2. Per germline, CDR1 MNHEY and CDR2 SVGEGT. The junction had 4 bases not matched to a gene; V was cut back by 2 bases and J by 4 bases. The CDR3 runs to 16 residues. CDR3 coding DNA: TGTGCCAGCAGTTACCCCGGGACTAGCGGTTACAATGAGCAGTTCTTC. Its translation is CASSYPGTSGYNEQFF.

V is TRBV11-2 and J is TRBJ2-2; D call uncertain. Germline V gives CDR1 SGHAT, CDR2 FQNNGV. The CDR3 is made up of 12 amino acids. Trimming cost V 5 bases and J 10 bases, with 11 bases left between them. CDR3 protein: CASSESVEELFF. Written as DNA, the CDR3 is TGTGCCAGCAGCGAAAGTGTAGAGGAGCTGTTTTTT.